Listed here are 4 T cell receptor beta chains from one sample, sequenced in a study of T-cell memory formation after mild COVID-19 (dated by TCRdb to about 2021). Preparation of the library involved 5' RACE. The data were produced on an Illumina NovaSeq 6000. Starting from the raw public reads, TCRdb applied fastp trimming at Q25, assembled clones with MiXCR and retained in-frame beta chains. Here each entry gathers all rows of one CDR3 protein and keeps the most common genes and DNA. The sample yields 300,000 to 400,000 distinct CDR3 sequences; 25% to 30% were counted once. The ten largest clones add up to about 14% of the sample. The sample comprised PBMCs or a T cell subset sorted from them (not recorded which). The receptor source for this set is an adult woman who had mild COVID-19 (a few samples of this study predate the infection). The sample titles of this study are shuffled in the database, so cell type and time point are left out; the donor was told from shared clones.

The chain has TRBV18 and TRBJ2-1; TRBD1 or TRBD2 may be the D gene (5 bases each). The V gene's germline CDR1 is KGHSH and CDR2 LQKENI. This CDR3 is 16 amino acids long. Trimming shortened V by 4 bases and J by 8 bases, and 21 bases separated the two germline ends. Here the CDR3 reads CASSLSPPVGVDEQFF. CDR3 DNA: TGTGCCAGCTCACTGTCCCCTCCAGTGGGGGTTGATGAGCAGTTCTTC. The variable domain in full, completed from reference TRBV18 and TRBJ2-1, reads NAGVMQNPRHLVRRRGQEARLRCSPMKGHSHVYWYRQLPEEGLKFMVYLQKENIIDESGMPKERFSAEFPKEGPSILRIQQVVRGDSAAYFCASSLSPPVGVDEQFFGPGTRLTVL.

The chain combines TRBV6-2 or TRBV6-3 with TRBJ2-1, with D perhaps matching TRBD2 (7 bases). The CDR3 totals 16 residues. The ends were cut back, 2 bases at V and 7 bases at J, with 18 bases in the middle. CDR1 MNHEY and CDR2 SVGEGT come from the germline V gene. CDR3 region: CASSYRGEGDGNEQFF. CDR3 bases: TGTGCCAGCAGTTACAGAGGGGAGGGGGACGGGAATGAGCAGTTCTTC.

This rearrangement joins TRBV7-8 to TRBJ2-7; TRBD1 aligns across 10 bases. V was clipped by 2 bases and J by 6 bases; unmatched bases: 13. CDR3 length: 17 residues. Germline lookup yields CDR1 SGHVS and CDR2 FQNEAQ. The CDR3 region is CASSLLVWGQGNPEQYF. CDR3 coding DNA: TGTGCCAGCAGCTTACTAGTATGGGGACAGGGGAACCCCGAGCAGTACTTC.

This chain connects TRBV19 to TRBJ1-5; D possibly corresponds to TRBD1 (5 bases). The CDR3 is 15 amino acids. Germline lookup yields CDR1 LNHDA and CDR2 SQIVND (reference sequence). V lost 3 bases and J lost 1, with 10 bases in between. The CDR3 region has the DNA TGTGCCAGTAGTATGACAGCGGAGAGCAATCAGCCCCAGCATTTT. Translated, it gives CASSMTAESNQPQHF.